The 30 T cell receptor beta chains below come from one sample, sequenced in a study of B cell selection in AIRE deficiency. The sorted conventional CD4 T cells were gated as CD4+CD127+. Method: immunoSEQ multiplex PCR; TCRdb's copy keeps in-frame clones and lacks some. The data show tens of thousands of clones, with 96% seen just once and approximately 0.17% held by the top ten. Sequenced input: CD4+CD127+ conventional T cells sorted from PBMCs. The receptors originated from a human donor in good health.

The chain joins TRBV7-9 to TRBJ1-2; D is perhaps TRBD1 (6 bases). This CDR3 contains 14 residues. Trimming took 6 bases from V and 4 from J, leaving 15 bases between them. The germline V gene encodes CDR1 SEHNR and CDR2 FQNEAQ (reference sequence). For the CDR3, the DNA is TGTGCCAGCAGGCACCGGGACACAACCTATGGCTACACCTTC. Translating gives CASRHRDTTYGYTF.

The rearrangement joins TRBV9 to TRBJ1-1; 7 bases match TRBD1. V gave up 6 bases and J gave up 3 bases; unmatched junction bases: 8. Per the germline V gene, CDR1 is SGDLS and CDR2 is YYNGEE. This CDR3 comprises 14 residues. In DNA, the CDR3 is TGTGCCAGCAACCCGACAGGGAGGGACACTGAAGCTTTCTTT. Amino acid sequence: CASNPTGRDTEAFF.

The V and J genes are TRBV18 and TRBJ1-3; TRBD1 matches at 7 bases. The CDR3 sequence is 14 residues long. With 6 bases clipped from V and 4 bases from J, the junction kept 6 bases outside the gene matches. Germline assignment: CDR1 KGHSH and CDR2 LQKENI. CDR3 sequence (DNA): TGTGCCAGCTCCCCCGGGACAGAAGGAAACACCATATATTTT. As protein: CASSPGTEGNTIYF.

CDR3 sequence: CASSLGQRTETEAFF. CDR3 DNA sequence: TGTGCCAGCAGCTTAGGACAAAGGACGGAGACTGAAGCTTTCTTT. The genes are TRBV11-2 and TRBJ1-1; D gene uncertain. This CDR3 comprises 15 residues. The V gene's germline CDR1 is SGHAT and CDR2 FQNNGV. V was clipped by 1 base and J by 5 bases, with 14 bases between them.

J is TRBJ2-3 and V is TRBV29-1, with no clear D. The V gene lost 1 base and the J gene lost 0 bases, with 2 bases spanning the gap. CDR1 is SQVTM and CDR2 is ANQGSEA in the germline V gene. The CDR3 is 12 amino acids. CDR3 nucleotides: TGCAGCGTTGAAGTCAGCACAGATACGCAGTATTTT. Its translation: CSVEVSTDTQYF.

The CDR3 loop reads CASSQTGTLAGYEQYF. For the CDR3, the DNA is TGTGCCAGCAGCCAAACTGGGACTCTCGCCGGGTACGAGCAGTACTTC. The rearrangement links TRBV14 to TRBJ2-7; D possibly corresponds to TRBD2 (6 bases). The CDR3 has 16 residues. Trimming cost V 2 bases and J 4 bases, with 18 bases left between them. Germline CDR1 is SGHDN and CDR2 is FVKESK.

The rearrangement joins TRBV9 to TRBJ2-1; D gene unclear. This CDR3 is built from 13 residues. Between the trimmed V and J ends, which lost 0 bases and 7 bases, there was a span of 8 bases. Germline V gene sequence: CDR1 SGDLS, CDR2 YYNGEE. Here the CDR3 reads CASSVDLTNEQFF. The CDR3 DNA sequence: TGTGCCAGCAGCGTAGATCTGACTAATGAGCAGTTCTTC. The full variable domain, with the rest looked up from reference TRBV9 and TRBJ2-1, is DSGVTQTPKHLITATGQRVTLRCSPRSGDLSVYWYQQSLDQGLQFLIQYYNGEERAKGNILERFSAQQFPDLHSELNLSSLELGDSALYFCASSVDLTNEQFFGPGTRLTVL.

The rearrangement joins TRBV27 to TRBJ1-2; D unresolved. The CDR3 runs to 16 residues. Trimming left V 5 bases short and J 1 base short, with 17 bases between. Germline V CDR1 and CDR2: MNHEY, SMNVEV (reference sequence). The CDR3 here is CASSPTSIVINYGYTF. In DNA form, the CDR3 reads TGTGCCAGCAGTCCCACCTCCATCGTTATTAACTATGGCTACACCTTC.

This chain uses TRBV18 with TRBJ2-3; D may be TRBD1 or TRBD2 (6 bases each). V dropped 1 base and J dropped 4 bases, with 18 bases sitting between them. This CDR3 is built from 17 residues. Germline CDR1 reads KGHSH; CDR2 reads LQKENI. This CDR3 reads CASSPRVEGQRADTQYF. Written as DNA, the CDR3 is TGTGCCAGCTCACCACGAGTCGAAGGACAGCGGGCAGATACGCAGTATTTT.

The chain employs TRBV28 and TRBJ2-7; possible D gene TRBD2, 5 bases. Trimming removed 1 base at V and 5 bases at J, with 6 bases between. The CDR3 loop spans 12 amino acids. Per the germline V gene, CDR1 is MDHEN and CDR2 is SYDVKM. In DNA form, the CDR3 reads TGTGCCAGCAGTTTATCGGGAAACGAGCAGTACTTC. Encoded protein: CASSLSGNEQYF.

The chain combines TRBV28 with TRBJ1-2; possibly TRBD1 for D (5 bases). The CDR3 is 15 amino acids. CDR1 MDHEN and CDR2 SYDVKM come from the germline V gene. Trimming took off 2 bases at V and 0 bases at J, with 10 bases between the two ends. The CDR3 DNA follows: TGTGCCAGCAGTTTAACCGGCAGGGCTAACTATGGCTACACCTTC. Amino acid sequence: CASSLTGRANYGYTF.

This sequence joins TRBV7-2 and TRBJ2-7, with TRBD2 matching over 8 bases. CDR3 length equals 15 residues. Trimming removed 0 bases from V and 3 bases from J; junction bases left unmatched: 4. Germline V gene sequence: CDR1 SGHTA, CDR2 FQGNSA. The DNA for the CDR3 is TGTGCCAGCAGCTTAGCGCGGGGGGAGGGCTACGAGCAGTACTTC. Translation: CASSLARGEGYEQYF.

J is TRBJ1-1 and V is TRBV30, with D possibly matching TRBD1 (6 bases). The V gene's germline CDR1 is GTSNPN and CDR2 SVGIG (reference sequence). The CDR3 covers 16 residues. The germline V and J ends were trimmed by 1 base and 3 bases, with 18 bases remaining between them. The CDR3, as DNA: TGTGCCTGGAGTGGATACAACGCAGGGGCGGACACTGAAGCTTTCTTT. Protein: CAWSGYNAGADTEAFF.

CDR3 loop: CASSPQGGPFTGELFF. CDR3 sequence (DNA): TGTGCCAGCAGCCCGCAGGGGGGCCCCTTCACCGGGGAGCTGTTTTTT. The chain combines TRBV11-2 with TRBJ2-2; D may be TRBD1 (7 bases). The V gene's germline CDR1 is SGHAT and CDR2 FQNNGV. The V end lost 5 bases, the J end lost 4 bases, and 17 bases lay between the germline ends. This CDR3 has 16 amino acids.

The rearrangement uses TRBV19 and TRBJ1-6, with 9 bases fitting TRBD1. CDR1 LNHDA and CDR2 SQIVND come from the germline V gene (reference sequence). J lost 10 bases, V lost 5 bases, and 3 bases had no gene match. The CDR3 has 13 amino acids. CDR3 sequence reads: CASSPGQGSPLHF. DNA of the CDR3: TGTGCCAGTAGTCCCGGACAGGGGTCACCCCTCCACTTT.

J is TRBJ2-1 and V is TRBV5-4, with a weak D call TRBD2 (7 bases). CDR3 length: 15 amino acids. The V end lost 4 bases, the J end lost 4 bases, and 15 bases lay between the germline ends. The germline CDR1 and CDR2 sequences are SGHNT and YYREEE (reference sequence). The CDR3, as DNA: TGTGCCAGCAGCCCCGATGGGGGGGCTTACAATGAGCAGTTCTTC. Translated, it gives CASSPDGGAYNEQFF.

This sequence joins TRBV11-3 and TRBJ2-1; 10 nucleotides agree with TRBD1. Losses at the gene ends were 5 bases for V and 4 bases for J; bases not matched to a gene: 11. CDR3 length: 17 amino acids. Germline-derived CDR1 and CDR2 are SGHNT and YENEEA. The CDR3 is CASSHGGTGESYNEQFF. CDR3 sequence (DNA): TGTGCCAGCAGCCACGGGGGGACAGGGGAATCATACAATGAGCAGTTCTTC.

This chain connects TRBV28 to TRBJ1-2; D is perhaps TRBD1 (5 bases). The germline gives CDR1 MDHEN, CDR2 SYDVKM. The CDR3 has 12 amino acids. Trimming took 6 bases from V and 4 from J, leaving 9 bases between them. CDR3 protein: CASRGRLYGYTF. The CDR3 DNA reads TGTGCCAGCAGGGGGCGACTCTATGGCTACACCTTC.

In this sample, this clone turned up once. V is TRBV5-6 and J is TRBJ2-5; D is possibly TRBD2 (5 bases). Trimming cost V 4 bases and J 4 bases, with 5 bases left between them. Germline lookup yields CDR1 SGHDT and CDR2 YYEEEE. The CDR3 consists of 11 residues. CDR3 bases: TGTGCCAGCAGCCGGGGAGAGACCCAGTACTTC. It specifies CASSRGETQYF.

The chain uses TRBV7-4 and TRBJ1-6, with 9 nucleotides matching TRBD1. The CDR3 consists of 14 residues. J lost 6 bases, V lost 9 bases, and 6 bases had no gene match. CDR1 and CDR2 (germline): SGHVT, SQSDAQ. CDR3 nucleotides: TGTGCCAGGGACAGGGGCTACTTTAATTCACCCCTCCACTTT. It specifies CARDRGYFNSPLHF.

The chain is built from TRBV6-1 and TRBJ2-7; D unclear. The ends were cut back, 0 bases at V and 4 bases at J, with 7 bases in the middle. The germline gives CDR1 MNHNS, CDR2 SASEGT. The CDR3 covers 13 residues. CDR3 sequence: CASSEATIYEQYF. CDR3 coding DNA: TGTGCCAGCAGTGAAGCAACTATATACGAGCAGTACTTC.

The chain couples TRBV5-4 to TRBJ1-4, with D possibly being TRBD1 (6 bases). V lost 4 bases to trimming and J lost 7 bases, with 20 bases between them. This CDR3 contains 16 residues. Germline V gene data show CDR1 as SGHNT and CDR2 as YYREEE (reference sequence). This CDR3 reads CASSDDRDMGPEKLFF. The CDR3 nucleotides are TGTGCCAGCAGCGACGACCGGGACATGGGGCCTGAAAAACTGTTTTTT. The full variable domain, its missing parts supplied by reference TRBV5-4 and TRBJ1-4, is ETGVTQSPTHLIKTRGQQVTLRCSSQSGHNTVSWYQQALGQGPQFIFQYYREEENGRGNFPPRFSGLQFPNYSSELNVNALELDDSALYLCASSDDRDMGPEKLFFGSGTQLSVL.

This clone was recorded once. This sequence joins TRBV11-2 and TRBJ2-7, with D possibly matching TRBD1 (5 bases). Germline CDR1 and CDR2: SGHAT and FQNNGV. The CDR3 spans 17 residues. Trimming took 1 base from V and 3 from J, leaving 19 bases between them. As DNA, the CDR3 is TGTGCCAGCAGCTTAGTCGTCATGGGGCAGTGGAGCTACGAGCAGTACTTC. Its translation is CASSLVVMGQWSYEQYF.

The chain couples TRBV6-5 to TRBJ1-3, with a possible D match to TRBD1 (5 bases). This CDR3 region has 16 residues. In germline, CDR1 is MNHEY, CDR2 SVGAGI. V was clipped by 0 bases and J by 1 base, with 10 bases between them. CDR3 sequence reads: CASSYSGASSGNTIYF. The CDR3 nucleotides read TGTGCCAGCAGTTACTCTGGGGCGTCTTCTGGAAACACCATATATTTT.

This chain joins TRBV7-8 and TRBJ2-1, with 9 bases lining up with TRBD2. CDR1 and CDR2 from the germline V gene are SGHVS and FQNEAQ. The CDR3 has 17 residues. The V gene end was trimmed by 5 bases and the J gene end by 2 bases; junction bases not matched to a gene: 10. The CDR3 is CASSPTLIAGAYNEQFF. Here the CDR3 DNA reads TGTGCCAGCAGCCCCACCCTTATAGCGGGGGCCTACAATGAGCAGTTCTTC.

The chain recombines TRBV7-9 with TRBJ2-3, with D perhaps being TRBD1 or TRBD2 (6 bases each). Germline CDR1 and CDR2: SEHNR and FQNEAQ (reference sequence). CDR3 length: 14 residues. V shed 1 base and J shed 3 bases, with 8 bases lying between them. The CDR3 loop reads CASSLEGGTDTQYF. CDR3 nucleotides: TGTGCCAGCAGCTTAGAAGGGGGGACAGATACGCAGTATTTT.

The chain couples TRBV18 to TRBJ1-2; 8 positions agree with TRBD1. CDR1 KGHSH and CDR2 LQKENI come from the germline V gene. J lost 5 bases, V lost 6 bases, and 11 bases had no gene match. The CDR3 runs 15 residues. CDR3: CASSKTGEMGYGYTF. DNA for the CDR3: TGTGCCAGCTCGAAGACAGGGGAAATGGGTTATGGCTACACCTTC.

The chain carries TRBV9 and TRBJ2-4; perhaps D is TRBD1 or TRBD2 (5 bases each). V lost 4 bases and J lost 9, with 20 bases in between. The CDR3 length is 15 residues. Per germline, CDR1 SGDLS and CDR2 YYNGEE. Here the CDR3 reads CASSPRGDLIGIQYF. The CDR3 nucleotides are TGTGCCAGCAGCCCTAGGGGAGACTTGATTGGCATTCAGTACTTC.

This chain links TRBV14 with TRBJ1-1; the match to TRBD1 covers 7 bases. Unmatched junction bases numbered 10, after V lost 1 base and J lost 8 bases. The germline V gene encodes CDR1 SGHDN and CDR2 FVKESK. The CDR3 totals 15 residues. As DNA, the CDR3 is TGTGCCAGCAGCCAAGCAAGTACAGGGGCTAGAGAAGCTTTCTTT. It encodes CASSQASTGAREAFF. Using reference TRBV14 and TRBJ1-1 for the parts outside the CDR3, the full variable domain is EAGVTQFPSHSVIEKGQTVTLRCDPISGHDNLYWYRRVMGKEIKFLLHFVKESKQDESGMPNNRFLAERTGGTYSTLKVQPAELEDSGVYFCASSQASTGAREAFFGQGTRLTVV.

The chain carries TRBV13 and TRBJ1-6, with a weak D call TRBD1 (6 bases). Trimming cost V 0 bases and J 7 bases, with 19 bases left between them. The CDR3 length is 18 residues. Germline CDR1 reads PRHDT; CDR2 reads FYEKMQ (reference sequence). The CDR3, as DNA: TGTGCCAGCAGCTTAGGAGGGGGTACCACACATGGGAATTCACCCCTCCACTTT. Amino acid sequence: CASSLGGGTTHGNSPLHF.